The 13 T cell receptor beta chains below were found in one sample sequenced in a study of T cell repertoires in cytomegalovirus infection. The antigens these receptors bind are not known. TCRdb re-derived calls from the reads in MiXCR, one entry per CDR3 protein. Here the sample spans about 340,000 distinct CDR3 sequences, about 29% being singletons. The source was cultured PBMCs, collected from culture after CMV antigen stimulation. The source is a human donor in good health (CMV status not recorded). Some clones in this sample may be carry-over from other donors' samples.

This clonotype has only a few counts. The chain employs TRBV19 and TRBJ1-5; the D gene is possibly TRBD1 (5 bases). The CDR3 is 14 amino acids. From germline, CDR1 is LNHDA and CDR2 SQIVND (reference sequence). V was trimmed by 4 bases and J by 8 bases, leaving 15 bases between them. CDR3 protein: CASSKSGTVKPQHF. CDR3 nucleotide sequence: TGTGCCAGTAGTAAGTCCGGGACGGTCAAGCCCCAGCATTTT. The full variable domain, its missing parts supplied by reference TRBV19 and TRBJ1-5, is DGGITQSPKYLFRKEGQNVTLSCEQNLNHDAMYWYRQDPGQGLRLIYYSQIVNDFQKGDIAEGYSVSREKKESFPLTVTSAQKNPTAFYLCASSKSGTVKPQHFGDGTRLSIL.

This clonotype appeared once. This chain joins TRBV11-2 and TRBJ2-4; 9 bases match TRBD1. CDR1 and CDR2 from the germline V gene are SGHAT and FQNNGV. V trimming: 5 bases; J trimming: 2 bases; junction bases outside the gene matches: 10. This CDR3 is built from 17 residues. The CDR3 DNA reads TGTGCCAGCAGCCAAGGTGGGACAGGGTGGCCCAAAAACATTCAGTACTTC. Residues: CASSQGGTGWPKNIQYF.

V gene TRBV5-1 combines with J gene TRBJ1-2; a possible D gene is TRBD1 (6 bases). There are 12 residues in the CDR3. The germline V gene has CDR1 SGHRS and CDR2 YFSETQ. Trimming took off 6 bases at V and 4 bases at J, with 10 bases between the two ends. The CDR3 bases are TGCGCCAGCAACGGGGACACCTATGGCTACACCTTC. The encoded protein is CASNGDTYGYTF.

The CDR3 sequence: CASGTRTLGQFF. The CDR3, as DNA: TGTGCCAGCGGGACTCGTACATTAGGGCAGTTCTTC. The chain joins TRBV3-1 to TRBJ2-1; weak D call: TRBD2 (6 bases). The V end lost 8 bases, the J end lost 12 bases, and 17 bases lay between the germline ends. Per germline, CDR1 LGHDT and CDR2 YNNKEL (reference sequence). The CDR3 totals 12 residues.

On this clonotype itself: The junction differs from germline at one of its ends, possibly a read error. The CDR3: CASSLLQGTDTQYF. DNA of the CDR3: TGTGCCAGCAGCTTGTTACAGGGGACAGATACGCAGTATTTT. The chain uses TRBV5-3 and TRBJ2-3; TRBD1 matches at 7 bases. TRBV5-3 is annotated as an ORF whose role is uncertain. The CDR3 contains 14 residues.

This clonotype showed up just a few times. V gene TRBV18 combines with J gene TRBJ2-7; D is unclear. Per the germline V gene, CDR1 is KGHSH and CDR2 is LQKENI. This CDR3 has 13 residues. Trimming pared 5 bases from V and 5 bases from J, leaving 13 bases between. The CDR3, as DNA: TGTGCCAGCTCATCAGAGTTCCTCGACGAGCAGTACTTC. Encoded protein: CASSSEFLDEQYF.

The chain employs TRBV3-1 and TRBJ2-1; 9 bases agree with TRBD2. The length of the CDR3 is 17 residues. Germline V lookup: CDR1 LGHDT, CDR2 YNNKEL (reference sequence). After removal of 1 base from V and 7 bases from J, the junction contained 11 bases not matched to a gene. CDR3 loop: CASSQVGSGSSRNEQFF. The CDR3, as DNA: TGTGCCAGCAGCCAAGTCGGTAGCGGGAGTTCTCGTAATGAGCAGTTCTTC.

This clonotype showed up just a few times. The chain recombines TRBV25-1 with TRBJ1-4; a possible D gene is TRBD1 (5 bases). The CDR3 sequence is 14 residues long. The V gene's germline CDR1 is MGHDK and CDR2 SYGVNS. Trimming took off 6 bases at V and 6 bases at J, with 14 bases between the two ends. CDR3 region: CASSGHPNDEKLFF. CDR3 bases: TGTGCCAGCAGCGGACACCCGAACGATGAAAAACTGTTTTTT. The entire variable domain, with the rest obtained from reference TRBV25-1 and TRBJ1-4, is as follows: EADIYQTPRYLVIGTGKKITLECSQTMGHDKMYWYQQDPGMELHLIHYSYGVNSTEKGDLSSESTVSRIRTEHFPLTLESARPSHTSQYLCASSGHPNDEKLFFGSGTQLSVL.

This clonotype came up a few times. CDR3 sequence (DNA): TGTGCCAGCAGCGCCGTACAGGGAATCAGGACTGAAGCTTTCTTT. Protein: CASSAVQGIRTEAFF. The rearrangement links TRBV7-2 to TRBJ1-1; D may be TRBD1 (6 bases). This CDR3 is built from 15 residues. CDR1 and CDR2 (germline): SGHTA, FQGNSA. Trimming left V 5 bases short and J 5 bases short, with 18 bases between.

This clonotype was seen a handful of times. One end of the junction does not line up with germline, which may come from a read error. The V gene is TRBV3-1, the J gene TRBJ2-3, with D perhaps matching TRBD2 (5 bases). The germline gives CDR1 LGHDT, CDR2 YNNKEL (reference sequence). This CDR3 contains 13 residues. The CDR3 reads CASSQVEADTQYF. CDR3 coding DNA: TGTGCCAGCAGTCAAGTGGAGGCGGATACGCAGTATTTT.

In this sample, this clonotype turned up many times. CDR3 amino acids: CASSAGEGFTGANVLTF. For the CDR3, the DNA is TGTGCCAGCAGTGCGGGAGAAGGTTTCACGGGGGCCAACGTCCTGACTTTC. The chain joins TRBV2 to TRBJ2-6; a possible D gene is TRBD2 (6 bases). Germline CDR1 and CDR2: SNHLY and FYNNEI. The V end lost 4 bases, the J end lost 4 bases, and 17 bases lay between the germline ends. The CDR3 is 17 residues long.

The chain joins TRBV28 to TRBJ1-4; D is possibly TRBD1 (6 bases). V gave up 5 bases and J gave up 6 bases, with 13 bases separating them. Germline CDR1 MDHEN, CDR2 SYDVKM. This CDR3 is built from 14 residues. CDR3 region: CASSRPGGDEKLFF. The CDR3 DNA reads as TGTGCCAGCAGTCGCCCGGGGGGCGATGAAAAACTGTTTTTT.

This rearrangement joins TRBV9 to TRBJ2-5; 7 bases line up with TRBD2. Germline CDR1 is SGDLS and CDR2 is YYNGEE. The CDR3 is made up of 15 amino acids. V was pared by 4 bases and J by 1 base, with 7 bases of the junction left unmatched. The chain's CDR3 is CASSHTGLFQETQYF. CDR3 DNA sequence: TGTGCCAGCAGCCACACGGGACTATTCCAAGAGACCCAGTACTTC.